This T cell receptor (beta chain) was sequenced during a study of cytomegalovirus exposure and HLA in healthy donors. About this clone: Its antigen is not identified.

Primers included in the PCR were 60 Vbeta and 13 Jbeta primers. Per the original methods: Later reanalysis found roughly 80 million unique TCR beta chains, 10 million to 14 million of them shared. Some clones are missing from TCRdb's copy, which holds only in-frame ones; the method was immunoSEQ multiplex PCR. V and J calls and clone size are those listed in that table; D and trimming were worked out from the DNA. The sample yields 85,000 to 130,000 clones, roughly a tenth seen once. Germline V gene data show CDR1 as SNHLY and CDR2 as FYNNEI. The CDR3 spans 15 residues. Trimming cost V 2 bases and J 8 bases, with 16 bases left between them. Overall study findings and caveats: A few CMV-associated chains were confirmed in vitro to be specific for CMV antigens. Later analysis identified a missense DCLRE1C variant that was linked to TCR beta V- and J-gene trimming.

The V and J genes are TRBV2 and TRBJ2-4; D possibly corresponds to TRBD1 (6 bases). This clonotype originated in a man between 40 and 49 years old in good health and CMV-seropositive. Material: PBMCs. This chain's CDR3 is CASSEQGTLMDIQYF. CDR3 DNA: TGTGCCAGCAGTGAACAGGGGACCCTCATGGACATTCAGTACTTC.